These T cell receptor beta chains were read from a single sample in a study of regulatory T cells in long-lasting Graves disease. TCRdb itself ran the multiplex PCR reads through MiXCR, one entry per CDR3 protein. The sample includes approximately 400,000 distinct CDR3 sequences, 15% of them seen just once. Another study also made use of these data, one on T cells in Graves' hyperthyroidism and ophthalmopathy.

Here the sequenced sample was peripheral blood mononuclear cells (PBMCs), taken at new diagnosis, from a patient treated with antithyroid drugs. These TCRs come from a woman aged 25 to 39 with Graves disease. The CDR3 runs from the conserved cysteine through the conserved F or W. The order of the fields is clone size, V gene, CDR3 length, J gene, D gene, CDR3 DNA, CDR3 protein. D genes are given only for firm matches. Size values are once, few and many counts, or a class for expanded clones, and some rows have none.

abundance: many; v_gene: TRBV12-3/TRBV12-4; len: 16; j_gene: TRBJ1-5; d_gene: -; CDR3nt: TGTGCCAGCAGTTTAGCGTTGGCAGGGGGCAATCAGCCCCAGCATTTT; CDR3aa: CASSLALAGGNQPQHF
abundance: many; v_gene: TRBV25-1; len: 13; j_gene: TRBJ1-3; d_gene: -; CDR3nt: TGTGCCAGCAGTCGAGGCTCTGGAAACACCATATATTTT; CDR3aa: CASSRGSGNTIYF
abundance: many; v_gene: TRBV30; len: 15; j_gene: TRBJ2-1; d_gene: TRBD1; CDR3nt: TGTGCCTGGACTCTGACAGGGCTCTCGGGGAATGAGCAGTTCTTC; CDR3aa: CAWTLTGLSGNEQFF
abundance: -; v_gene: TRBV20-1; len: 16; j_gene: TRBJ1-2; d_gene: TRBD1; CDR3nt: TGCAGTGCTAACCAGGACAGGGTTGGACCTAACTATGGCTACACCTTC; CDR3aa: CSANQDRVGPNYGYTF
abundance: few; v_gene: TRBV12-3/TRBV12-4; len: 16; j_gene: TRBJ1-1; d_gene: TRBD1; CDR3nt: TGTGCCAGCACCTACAGGGGGAAATCGTATGGGACTGAAGCTTTCTTT; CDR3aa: CASTYRGKSYGTEAFF
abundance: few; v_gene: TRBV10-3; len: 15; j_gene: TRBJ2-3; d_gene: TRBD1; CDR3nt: TGTGCCATCAGTCTCGGGACAGATAGCACAGATACGCAGTATTTT; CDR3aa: CAISLGTDSTDTQYF
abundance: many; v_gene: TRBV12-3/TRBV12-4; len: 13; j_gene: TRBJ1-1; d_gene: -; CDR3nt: TGTGCCAGCAGTTTGGGGCCAGGCACTGAAGCTTTCTTT; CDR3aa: CASSLGPGTEAFF
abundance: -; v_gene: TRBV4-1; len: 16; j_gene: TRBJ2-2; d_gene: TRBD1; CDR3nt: TGCGCCAGCAGCCGGGACAGGGGGCCGCGGACCGGGGAGCTGTTTTTT; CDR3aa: CASSRDRGPRTGELFF
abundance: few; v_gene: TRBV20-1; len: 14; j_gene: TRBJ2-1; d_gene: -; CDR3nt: TGCAGTGCCACGATAGGGCCCACGGGAAATGAGCAGTTCTTC; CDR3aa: CSATIGPTGNEQFF
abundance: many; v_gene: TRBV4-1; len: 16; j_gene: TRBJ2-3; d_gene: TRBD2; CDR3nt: TGCGCCAGCAGTCAGACTAGCGGGATCCCCACAGATACGCAGTATTTT; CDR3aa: CASSQTSGIPTDTQYF
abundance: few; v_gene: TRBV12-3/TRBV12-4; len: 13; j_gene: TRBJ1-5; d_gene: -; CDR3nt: TGTGCCAGCAGGAGGGGGAATAATCAGCCCCAGCATTTT; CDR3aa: CASRRGNNQPQHF
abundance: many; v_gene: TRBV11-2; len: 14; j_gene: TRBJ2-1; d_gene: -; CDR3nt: TGTGCCAGCAGCCCCGGGAGCCACAATGACGGGCAGTTCTTC; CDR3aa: CASSPGSHNDGQFF
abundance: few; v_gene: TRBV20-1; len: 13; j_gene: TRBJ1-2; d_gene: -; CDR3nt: TGCAGTGCTAGAGTAAAGGGGGAGAGGGGCTACACCTTC; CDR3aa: CSARVKGERGYTF
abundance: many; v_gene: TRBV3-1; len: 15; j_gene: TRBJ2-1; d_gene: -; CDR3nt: TGTGCCAGCAGCCGTAACCGACTAGGAAATAATGAGCAGTTCTTC; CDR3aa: CASSRNRLGNNEQFF
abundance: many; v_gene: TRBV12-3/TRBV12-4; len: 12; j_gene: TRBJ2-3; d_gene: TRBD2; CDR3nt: TGTGCCAGCACCGAGGGAGGGGATACGCAGTATTTT; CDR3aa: CASTEGGDTQYF
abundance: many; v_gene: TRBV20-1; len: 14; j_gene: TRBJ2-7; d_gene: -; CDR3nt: TGCAGTGCTAGAGGTCCTAGCGCTTCCTACGAGCAGTACTTC; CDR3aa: CSARGPSASYEQYF
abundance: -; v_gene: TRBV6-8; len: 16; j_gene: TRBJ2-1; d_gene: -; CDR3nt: TGTGCCAGCAGCCAAGATGTAGGACAGAGCTTCAATGAGCAGTTCTTC; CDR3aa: CASSQDVGQSFNEQFF
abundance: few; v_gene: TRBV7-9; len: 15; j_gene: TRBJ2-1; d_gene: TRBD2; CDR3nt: TGTGCCAGCAGCTCCCTACTAGCGGGAGTTTATGAGCAGTTCTTC; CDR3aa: CASSSLLAGVYEQFF